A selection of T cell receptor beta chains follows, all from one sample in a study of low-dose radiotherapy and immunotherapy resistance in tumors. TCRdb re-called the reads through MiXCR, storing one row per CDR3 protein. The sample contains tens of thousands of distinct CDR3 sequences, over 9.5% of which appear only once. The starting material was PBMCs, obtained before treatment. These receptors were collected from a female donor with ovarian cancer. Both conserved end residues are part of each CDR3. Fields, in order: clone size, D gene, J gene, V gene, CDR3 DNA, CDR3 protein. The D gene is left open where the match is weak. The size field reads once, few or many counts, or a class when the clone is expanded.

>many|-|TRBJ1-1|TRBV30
TGTGCCTGGAGTTCACAATCGAACACTGAAGCTTTCTTT
CAWSSQSNTEAFF
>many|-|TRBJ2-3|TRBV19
TGTGCCAGTAGTCCGACGTTCCCAGGAGCGATTCGCACAGATACGCAGTATTTT
CASSPTFPGAIRTDTQYF
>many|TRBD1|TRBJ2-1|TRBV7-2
TGTGCCAGCAGCTTAGGGGGGACAGGGGCTTACAATGAGCAGTTCTTC
CASSLGGTGAYNEQFF
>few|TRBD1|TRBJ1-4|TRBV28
TGTGCCAGCAGTGAAACAGGGGGCTCCGGTGAAAAACTGTTTTTT
CASSETGGSGEKLFF
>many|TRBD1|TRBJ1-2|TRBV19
TGTGCCAGTAGTAAAGACAGGGGCAACTATGGCTACACCTTC
CASSKDRGNYGYTF
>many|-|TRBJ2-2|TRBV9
TGTGCCAGCAGCCCCCGAGCTGGTCTGGACACCGGGGAGCTGTTTTTT
CASSPRAGLDTGELFF
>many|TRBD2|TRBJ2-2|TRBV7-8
TGTGCCAGCAGCCAGGGACTAGCGGGAGCGGGCGGGGAGCTGTTTTTT
CASSQGLAGAGGELFF
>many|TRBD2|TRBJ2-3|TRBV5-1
TGCGCCAGCAGCCCCGGCGGCCCGCTAGCGGGTAGGGCAGATACGCAGTATTTT
CASSPGGPLAGRADTQYF
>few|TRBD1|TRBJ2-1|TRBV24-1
TGTGCCACCGGCTCCGGGACAGGCTCCTACAATGAGCAGTTCTTC
CATGSGTGSYNEQFF
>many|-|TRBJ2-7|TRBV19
TGTGCCAGTAGTATAAACCCGACCTACGAGCAGTACTTC
CASSINPTYEQYF
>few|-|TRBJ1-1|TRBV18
TGTGCCAGCTCACCACCTGGCAGGGGTGGGACTGAAGCTTTCTTT
CASSPPGRGGTEAFF